This T cell receptor beta chain was captured in a study of blood T cell repertoires in COVID-19. Across the whole study: Samples representing acute and convalescent COVID-19 were sourced from the United States, Italy and Spain. PBMCs, B-cell-depleted T cells, or T cells were the source of the cDNA or gDNA that made up the material.

The authors' processing: Reference gene primers were amplified, and this amplification served to estimate nucleated cell counts. Here immunoSEQ multiplex PCR was the method, and the copy in TCRdb shows in-frame clones only, minus some. V and J calls and clone size are as listed in that table; D and trimming were resolved from the DNA. This sample carries more than 55,000 clones, about four fifths of them seen once, and the ten largest clones take about a tenth. Looked up from germline, CDR1 is LGHDT and CDR2 is YNNKEL (reference sequence). CDR3 length: 13 amino acids. V lost 5 bases to trimming and J lost 5 bases, with 10 bases between them.

V gene TRBV3-1 (or the pseudogene TRBV3-2) combines with J gene TRBJ2-1; D call uncertain. This receptor was identified in a woman of 80 years or more with acute or convalescent COVID-19. Sequencing input: peripheral blood. CDR3 sequence reads: CASSGGFHNEQFF. The CDR3 DNA reads as TGTGCCAGCAGCGGCGGTTTTCACAATGAGCAGTTCTTC.